This T cell receptor (beta chain) was observed in a study of CD8 T cells in ankylosing spondylitis. Study-wide findings and caveats: Previous work reported some of these motif variants in the synovial fluid and blood of reactive arthritis. Blood from ankylosing spondylitis patients appeared to carry a characteristic roughly eight-variant TCR beta motif.

CDR3 length: 15 residues. Germline V CDR1 and CDR2: SGHDN, FVKESK. Trimming shortened V by 1 base and J by 1 base, and 8 bases separated the two germline ends. Via MiXCR, TCRdb re-called the 5' RACE reads, giving one row per CDR3 protein. Of about 540,000 distinct CDR3 sequences in the sample, 10% to 15% were seen once. The table lists this clonotype with a few counts. The target antigen is unknown. J is TRBJ2-1 and V is TRBV14; perhaps TRBD1 as D (6 bases). The TCR sequence derives from a male donor with ankylosing spondylitis. The sequenced sample was blood, either unsorted or a sorted T cell fraction (not recorded which). The chain's CDR3 is CASSQVRGSYNEQFF. CDR3 coding DNA: TGTGCCAGCAGCCAAGTCAGGGGATCCTACAATGAGCAGTTCTTC.